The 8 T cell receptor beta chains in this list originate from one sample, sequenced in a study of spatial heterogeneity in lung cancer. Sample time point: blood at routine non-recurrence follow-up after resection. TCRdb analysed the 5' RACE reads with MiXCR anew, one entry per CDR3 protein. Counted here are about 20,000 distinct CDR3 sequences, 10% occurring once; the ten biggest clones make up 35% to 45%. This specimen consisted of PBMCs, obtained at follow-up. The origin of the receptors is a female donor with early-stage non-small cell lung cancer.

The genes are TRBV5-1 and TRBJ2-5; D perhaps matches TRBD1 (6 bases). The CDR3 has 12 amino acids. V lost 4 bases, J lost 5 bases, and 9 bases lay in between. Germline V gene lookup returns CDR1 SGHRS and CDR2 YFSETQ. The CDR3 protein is CASSVDRETQYF. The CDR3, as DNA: TGCGCCAGCAGCGTTGACAGGGAGACCCAGTACTTC.

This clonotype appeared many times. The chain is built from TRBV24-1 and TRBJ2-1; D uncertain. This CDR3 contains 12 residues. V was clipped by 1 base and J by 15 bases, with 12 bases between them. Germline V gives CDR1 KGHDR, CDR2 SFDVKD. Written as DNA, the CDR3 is TGTGCCACCAGTGATTTAGGGCTAGTACCGTTCTTC. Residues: CATSDLGLVPFF.

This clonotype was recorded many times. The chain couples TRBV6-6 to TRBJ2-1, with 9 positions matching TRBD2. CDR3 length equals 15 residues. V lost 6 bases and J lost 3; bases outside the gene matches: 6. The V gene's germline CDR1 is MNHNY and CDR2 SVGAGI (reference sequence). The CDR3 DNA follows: TGTGCCAGCAGGGATAGCGGGGGTTTCTACAATGAGCAGTTCTTC. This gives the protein CASRDSGGFYNEQFF.

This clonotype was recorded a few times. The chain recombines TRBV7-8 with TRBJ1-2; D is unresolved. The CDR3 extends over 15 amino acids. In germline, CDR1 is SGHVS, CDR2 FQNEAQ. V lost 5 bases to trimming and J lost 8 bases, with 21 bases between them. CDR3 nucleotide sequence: TGTGCCAGCAGCCCAACCCGACGGGGTTCGGGAGGCTACACCTTC. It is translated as CASSPTRRGSGGYTF.

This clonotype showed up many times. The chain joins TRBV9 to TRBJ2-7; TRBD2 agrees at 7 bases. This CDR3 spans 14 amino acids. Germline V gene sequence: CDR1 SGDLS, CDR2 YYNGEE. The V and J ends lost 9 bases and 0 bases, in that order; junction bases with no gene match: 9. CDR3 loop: CAIPLRGSSYEQYF. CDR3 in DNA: TGTGCCATTCCCTTGCGGGGGTCCTCCTACGAGCAGTACTTC.

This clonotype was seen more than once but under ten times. As DNA, the CDR3 is TGTGCCAGCAGCCCCGGCGCAGATACGCAGTATTTT. It translates to CASSPGADTQYF. V and J are TRBV14 and TRBJ2-3; D is unresolved. The CDR3 loop spans 12 amino acids. Germline V gives CDR1 SGHDN, CDR2 FVKESK. The germline V and J ends were trimmed by 4 bases and 4 bases, with 6 bases remaining between them.

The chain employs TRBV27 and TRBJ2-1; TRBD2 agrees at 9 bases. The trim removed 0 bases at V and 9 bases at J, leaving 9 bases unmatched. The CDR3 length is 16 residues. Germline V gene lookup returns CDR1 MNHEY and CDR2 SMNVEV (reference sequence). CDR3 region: CASSLSPREGLFEQFF. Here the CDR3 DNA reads TGTGCCAGCAGTTTATCGCCGCGGGAGGGCCTCTTTGAGCAGTTCTTC.

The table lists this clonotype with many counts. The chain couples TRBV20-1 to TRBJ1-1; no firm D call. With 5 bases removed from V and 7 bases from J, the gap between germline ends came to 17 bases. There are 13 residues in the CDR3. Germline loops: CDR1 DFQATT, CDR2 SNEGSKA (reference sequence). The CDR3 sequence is CSAPPKDDGEAFF. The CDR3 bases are TGCAGTGCTCCCCCCAAAGATGACGGTGAAGCTTTCTTT.